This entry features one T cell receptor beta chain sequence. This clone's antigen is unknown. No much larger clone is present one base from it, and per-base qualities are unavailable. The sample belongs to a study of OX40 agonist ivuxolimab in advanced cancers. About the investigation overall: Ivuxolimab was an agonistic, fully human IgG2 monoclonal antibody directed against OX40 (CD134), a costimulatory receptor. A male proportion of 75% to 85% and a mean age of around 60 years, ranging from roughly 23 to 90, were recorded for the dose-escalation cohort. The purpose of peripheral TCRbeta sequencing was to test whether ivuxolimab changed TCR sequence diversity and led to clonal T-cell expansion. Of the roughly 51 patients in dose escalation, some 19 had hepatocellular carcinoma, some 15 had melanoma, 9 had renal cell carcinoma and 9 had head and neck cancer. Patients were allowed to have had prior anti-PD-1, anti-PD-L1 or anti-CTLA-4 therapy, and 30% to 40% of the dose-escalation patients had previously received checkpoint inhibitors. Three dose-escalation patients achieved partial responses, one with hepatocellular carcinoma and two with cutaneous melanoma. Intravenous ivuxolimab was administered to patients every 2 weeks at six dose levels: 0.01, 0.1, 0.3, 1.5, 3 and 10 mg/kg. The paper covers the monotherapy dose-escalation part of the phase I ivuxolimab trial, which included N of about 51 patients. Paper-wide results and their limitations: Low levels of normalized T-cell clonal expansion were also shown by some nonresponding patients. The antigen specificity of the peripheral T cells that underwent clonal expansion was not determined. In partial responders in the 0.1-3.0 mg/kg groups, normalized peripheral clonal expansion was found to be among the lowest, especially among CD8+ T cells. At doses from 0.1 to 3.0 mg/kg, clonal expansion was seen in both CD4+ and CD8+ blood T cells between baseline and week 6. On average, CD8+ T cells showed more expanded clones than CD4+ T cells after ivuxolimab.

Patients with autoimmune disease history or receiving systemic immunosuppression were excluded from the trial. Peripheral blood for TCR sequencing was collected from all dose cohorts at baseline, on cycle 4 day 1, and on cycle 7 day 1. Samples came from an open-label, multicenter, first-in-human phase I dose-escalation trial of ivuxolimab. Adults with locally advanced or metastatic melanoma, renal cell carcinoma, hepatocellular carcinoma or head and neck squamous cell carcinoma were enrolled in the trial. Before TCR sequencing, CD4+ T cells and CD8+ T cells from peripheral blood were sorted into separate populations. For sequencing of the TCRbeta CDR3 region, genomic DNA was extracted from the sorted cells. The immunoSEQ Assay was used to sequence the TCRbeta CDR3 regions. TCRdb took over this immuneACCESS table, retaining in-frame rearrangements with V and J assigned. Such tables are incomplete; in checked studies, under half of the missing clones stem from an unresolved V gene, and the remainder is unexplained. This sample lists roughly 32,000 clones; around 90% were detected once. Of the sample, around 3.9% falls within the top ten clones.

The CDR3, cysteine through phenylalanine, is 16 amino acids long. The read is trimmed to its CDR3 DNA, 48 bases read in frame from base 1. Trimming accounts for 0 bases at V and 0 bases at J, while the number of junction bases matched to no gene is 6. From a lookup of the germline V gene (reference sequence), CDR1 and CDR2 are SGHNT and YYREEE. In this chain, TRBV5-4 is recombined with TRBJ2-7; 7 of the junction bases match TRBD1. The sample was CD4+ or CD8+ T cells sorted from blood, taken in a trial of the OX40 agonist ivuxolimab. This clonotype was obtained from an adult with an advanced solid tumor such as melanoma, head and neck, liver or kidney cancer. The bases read TGTGCCAGCAGCTTGGGTGGGACAGCTCTCTCCTACGAGCAGTACTTC. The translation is CASSLGGTALSYEQYF.